These T cell receptor beta chains were read from a single sample in a study of blood T cell repertoires in COVID-19. The repertoire was sequenced with immunoSEQ multiplex PCR; TCRdb's copy has only in-frame clones and lacks some. Of around 200,000 clones listed, around 91% are singletons. The specimen sequenced was peripheral blood. Source of these receptors: a man aged 45-65 years with acute or convalescent COVID-19. CDR3s include the opening cysteine and the closing phenylalanine or tryptophan. The D gene is left open where the match is weak. Expanded clones are given a class, and other clones once, few, many or no size at all.

CDR3nt	CDR3aa	v_gene	abundance	j_gene	d_gene
TGCAGCGTAGCCCGGGACAGAAACACTGAAGCTTTCTTT	CSVARDRNTEAFF	TRBV29-1	NA	TRBJ1-1	TRBD1
TGTGCCAGCAGCTCCCCTCAGGGGGGCGGGAGGTACAATGAGCAGTTCTTC	CASSSPQGGGRYNEQFF	TRBV5-4	NA	TRBJ2-1	NA
TGTGCCAGCACTAAAAATCTAGGGGGGACAGGGGTTTCACCCCTCCACTTT	CASTKNLGGTGVSPLHF	TRBV27	once	TRBJ1-6	TRBD1
TGTGCCAGCAGTTACTCGTGGGGCCGGCAGTTCTTC	CASSYSWGRQFF	TRBV6-2/TRBV6-3	NA	TRBJ2-1	NA
TGCGCCAGCAGCACCTGGGGGCTAGTCACAGATACGCAGTATTTT	CASSTWGLVTDTQYF	TRBV5-1	NA	TRBJ2-3	NA
TGTGCCAGCAGCGATTCCGGGACTTACTCCAACTATGGCTACACCTTC	CASSDSGTYSNYGYTF	TRBV11-2	NA	TRBJ1-2	NA
TGTGCCAGCAGCTTAAAAGGGGGGGGACTGAGCCCTTACAATGAGCAGTTCTTC	CASSLKGGGLSPYNEQFF	TRBV7-9	NA	TRBJ2-1	NA
TGCGCCAGCAGTGAAGCGACTAGCGGGGGAAGGAGGGGAGAGACCCAGTACTTC	CASSEATSGGRRGETQYF	TRBV10-1	NA	TRBJ2-5	TRBD2
TGTGCCAGCAGCCTGGGGACTAGCGGGAGGACAGAGACCCAGTACTTC	CASSLGTSGRTETQYF	TRBV7-9	NA	TRBJ2-5	TRBD2
TGTGCCAGCAGTAAGTCCGGGACAGGAATTTCTGGGGAGACCCAGTACTTC	CASSKSGTGISGETQYF	TRBV28	once	TRBJ2-5	TRBD1